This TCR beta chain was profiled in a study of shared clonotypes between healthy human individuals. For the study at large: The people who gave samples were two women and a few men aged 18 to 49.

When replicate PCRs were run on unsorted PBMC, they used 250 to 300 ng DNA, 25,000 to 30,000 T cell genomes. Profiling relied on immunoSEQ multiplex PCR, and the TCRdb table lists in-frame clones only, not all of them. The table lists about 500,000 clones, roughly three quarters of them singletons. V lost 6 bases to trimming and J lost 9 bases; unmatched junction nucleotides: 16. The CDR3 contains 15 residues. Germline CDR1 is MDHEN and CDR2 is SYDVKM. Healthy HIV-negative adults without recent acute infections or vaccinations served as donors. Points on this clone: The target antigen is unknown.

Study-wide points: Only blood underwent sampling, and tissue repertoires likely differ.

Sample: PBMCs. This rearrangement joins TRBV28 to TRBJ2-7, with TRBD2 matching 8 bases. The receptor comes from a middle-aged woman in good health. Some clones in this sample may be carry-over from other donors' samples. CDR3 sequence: CASRSRGGSAGGQYF. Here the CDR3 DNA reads TGTGCCAGCAGATCTAGGGGCGGGAGCGCGGGAGGGCAGTACTTC. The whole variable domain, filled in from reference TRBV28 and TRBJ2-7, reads DVKVTQSSRYLVKRTGEKVFLECVQDMDHENMFWYRQDPGLGLRLIYFSYDVKMKEKGDIPEGYSVSREKKERFSLILESASTNQTSMYLCASRSRGGSAGGQYFGPGTRLTVT.